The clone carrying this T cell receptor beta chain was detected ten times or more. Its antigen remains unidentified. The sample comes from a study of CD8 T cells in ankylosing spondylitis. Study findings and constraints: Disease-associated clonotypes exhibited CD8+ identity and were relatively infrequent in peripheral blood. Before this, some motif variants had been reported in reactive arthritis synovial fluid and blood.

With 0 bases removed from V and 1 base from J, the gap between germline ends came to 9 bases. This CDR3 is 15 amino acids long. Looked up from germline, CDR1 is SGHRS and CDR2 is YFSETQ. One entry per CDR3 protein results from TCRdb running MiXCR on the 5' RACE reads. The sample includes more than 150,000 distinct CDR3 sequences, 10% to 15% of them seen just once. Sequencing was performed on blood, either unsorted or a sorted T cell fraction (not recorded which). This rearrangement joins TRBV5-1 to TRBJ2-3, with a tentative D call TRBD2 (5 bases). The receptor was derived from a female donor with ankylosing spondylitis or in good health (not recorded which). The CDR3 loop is CASSLETIGTDTQYF. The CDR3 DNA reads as TGCGCCAGCAGCTTGGAGACTATAGGCACAGATACGCAGTATTTT.